This TCR beta chain was observed in a study of blood T cells in healthy people across ages. This CDR3 region has 16 residues. The germline CDR1 and CDR2 sequences are SNHLY and FYNNEI. With a J-beta primer mix and a sample-barcoded 5' primer, a second PCR ran about 7 to 12 cycles. TCRdb re-called the 5' RACE reads through MiXCR, storing one row per CDR3 protein. The sample shows 1.2 million to 1.5 million distinct CDR3 sequences, roughly 40% of them seen only once. The rearrangement joins TRBV2 to TRBJ2-7; D is possibly TRBD2 (6 bases). The tail of the sequence fits TRBJ2-5 better, so the J call may be wrong. The receptor's source is a woman aged 18-29 years in good health. Sequenced: blood. DNA for the CDR3: TGTGCCAGCAGTGAAGGGGTATGGGGGACTGAAGAGACCCAGTACTTC. Translating gives CASSEGVWGTEETQYF.